A selection of T cell receptor beta chains follows, all from one sample in a study of shared clonotypes between healthy human individuals. Clones were sequenced by immunoSEQ multiplex PCR, and TCRdb holds only the in-frame ones, with some missing. Of about 480,000 clones detected, nearly 80% appear once; the ten largest clones hold roughly an eighth. Material: PBMCs. The receptors originated from a woman aged 40 to 49 in good health. Some clones in this sample may be carry-over from other donors' samples. CDR3s include the opening cysteine and the closing phenylalanine or tryptophan. A D gene is named only where the DNA matches it firmly. Rows give clone size only sometimes, using once, few, many, or a class for an expanded clone.

TRBJ2-3	-	TRBV7-6	-	CASSWEITDTQYF	TGTGCCAGCAGCTGGGAGATCACAGATACGCAGTATTTT
TRBJ2-1	-	TRBV9	-	CASSPTASYNEQFF	TGTGCCAGCAGCCCGACAGCGAGCTACAATGAGCAGTTCTTC
TRBJ2-5	TRBD2	TRBV29-1	once	CSVVEFGLAVFQETQYF	TGCAGCGTTGTAGAATTCGGACTAGCGGTGTTTCAAGAGACCCAGTACTTC
TRBJ1-2	TRBD1	TRBV11-2	once	CASTRTGGYGYTF	TGTGCCAGCACCCGGACAGGGGGCTATGGCTACACCTTC
TRBJ2-2	TRBD1	TRBV13	-	CASSPVRDRGRVGELFF	TGTGCCAGCAGCCCCGTCCGGGACAGGGGGCGCGTCGGGGAGCTGTTTTTT
TRBJ2-5	TRBD1	TRBV29-1	-	CSVARGQGDQETQYF	TGCAGCGTTGCCCGAGGACAGGGCGACCAAGAGACCCAGTACTTC
TRBJ2-3	TRBD2	TRBV28	-	CASTGGSPDTQYF	TGTGCCAGCACCGGCGGGAGCCCAGATACGCAGTATTTT
TRBJ1-1	-	TRBV29-1	-	CSVEMSRGLTEAFF	TGCAGCGTTGAAATGTCTAGGGGCCTCACTGAAGCTTTCTTT
TRBJ2-3	TRBD2	TRBV7-3	once	CASSPEGSGRALTDTQYF	TGTGCCAGCAGCCCCGAGGGTAGCGGGAGGGCCCTCACAGATACGCAGTATTTT
TRBJ1-1	TRBD1	TRBV11-3	few	CASKGQGNTEAFF	TGTGCCAGCAAGGGACAGGGGAACACTGAAGCTTTCTTT
TRBJ1-3	-	TRBV27	-	CASSPISSGNTIYF	TGTGCCAGCAGCCCGATAAGCTCTGGAAACACCATATATTTT
TRBJ2-7	-	TRBV19	once	CASSKGTSLQQYF	TGTGCCAGTAGTAAGGGGACCTCCCTTCAGCAGTACTTC
TRBJ2-7	-	TRBV7-8	-	CASSLGGGSPEQYF	TGTGCCAGCAGCTTAGGGGGCGGTAGTCCCGAGCAGTACTTC
TRBJ2-7	-	TRBV28	-	CASSLFGGRGDYEQYF	TGTGCCAGCAGTTTATTTGGTGGGCGGGGAGACTACGAGCAGTACTTC
TRBJ2-1	TRBD2	TRBV5-1	-	CASSFRTSGSWNEQFF	TGCGCCAGCAGCTTCCGGACTAGCGGCTCGTGGAATGAGCAGTTCTTC
TRBJ2-7	-	TRBV5-1	-	CASSLVGEVNEQYF	TGCGCCAGCAGCTTGGTAGGGGAAGTCAACGAGCAGTACTTC
TRBJ2-1	TRBD2	TRBV6-1	-	CASTRLAGAYNEQFF	TGTGCCAGCACTAGACTAGCGGGAGCCTACAATGAGCAGTTCTTC
TRBJ1-2	TRBD1	TRBV7-8	-	CASSLVGQGFGYTF	TGTGCCAGCAGCTTAGTGGGACAGGGGTTTGGCTACACCTTC
TRBJ2-1	TRBD2	TRBV7-3	-	CASSFTGASGRNEQFF	TGTGCCAGCAGCTTCACGGGGGCTAGCGGGAGGAATGAGCAGTTCTTC
TRBJ2-2	-	TRBV28	-	CASSFREGAITGELFF	TGTGCCAGCAGTTTTAGGGAGGGGGCGATCACCGGGGAGCTGTTTTTT
TRBJ1-1	-	TRBV10-3	-	CAISEPGTPGDTEAFF	TGTGCCATCAGTGAACCCGGGACCCCAGGTGACACTGAAGCTTTCTTT
TRBJ2-1	TRBD1	TRBV6-5	-	CATRDRVLDEQFF	TGTGCCACTCGGGACAGGGTATTGGATGAGCAGTTCTTC